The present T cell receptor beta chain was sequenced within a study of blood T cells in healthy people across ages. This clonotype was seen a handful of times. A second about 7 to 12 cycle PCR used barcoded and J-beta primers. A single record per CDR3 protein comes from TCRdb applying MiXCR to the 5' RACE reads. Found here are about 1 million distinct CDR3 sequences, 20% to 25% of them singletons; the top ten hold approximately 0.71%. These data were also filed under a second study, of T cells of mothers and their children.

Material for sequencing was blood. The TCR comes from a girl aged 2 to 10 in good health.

CDR3 protein: CSVRKGPLPYEQYF. CDR3 coding DNA: TGCAGCGTCCGCAAAGGGCCTCTACCTTACGAGCAGTACTTC. This rearrangement joins TRBV29-1 to TRBJ2-5; D ambiguous. The end of the DNA aligns better with TRBJ2-7, so the J call may be wrong. This CDR3 is built from 14 residues. CDR1 and CDR2 (germline): SQVTM, ANQGSEA.